This T cell receptor (beta chain) was documented in a study of shared T cell receptors in the human thymus. Clones were read by immunoSEQ multiplex PCR, and TCRdb kept only the in-frame ones, dropping some. The repertoire holds over 650,000 clones, with 70% to 90% as singletons. The V and J ends lost 4 bases and 0 bases, in that order; junction bases with no gene match: 5. The CDR3 loop spans 15 amino acids. CDR1 SGDLS and CDR2 YYNGEE come from the germline V gene. These data were also reused for a study on human thymus T cells. That source reports: Among the donors, all were healthy Finnish infants having corrective surgery for congenital heart defects. Corrective cardiac surgery supplied the resected thymus tissue. Among thymic and blood repertoires, usage of V and J genes appeared biased. Related research reported highly overlapping thymic repertoires among unrelated individuals.

The origin of this receptor is a boy in the first two years of life with a congenital heart defect. The J gene is TRBJ1-1, the V gene TRBV9; 8 bases are shared with TRBD1. Sequencing was performed on thymocytes. CDR3 residues: CASSPRQGMNTEAFF. The DNA of the CDR3 is TGTGCCAGCAGCCCCCGACAGGGGATGAACACTGAAGCTTTCTTT.